Following are 26 T cell receptor beta chains from one sample sequenced in a study of cytomegalovirus exposure and HLA in healthy donors. The protocol was immunoSEQ multiplex PCR, while the TCRdb copy is restricted to in-frame clones and leaves out a portion. The sample carries tens of thousands of clones, 95% to 97% recorded once. What was sequenced was PBMCs. The receptor source for this set is a man aged 18 to 30 in good health and CMV-seronegative.

The chain carries TRBV6-6 and TRBJ1-2, with 7 nucleotides matching TRBD1. This CDR3 spans 13 amino acids. V lost 7 bases and J lost 4; bases outside the gene matches: 6. CDR1 and CDR2 (germline): MNHNY, SVGAGI (reference sequence). The CDR3 loop reads CASMTGQPYGYTF. CDR3 DNA: TGTGCCAGCATGACGGGACAGCCCTATGGCTACACCTTC.

In this sample, this clone turned up once. This chain uses TRBV2 with TRBJ1-1; D is undetermined. This CDR3 region has 14 residues. CDR1 SNHLY and CDR2 FYNNEI come from the germline V gene. The V end lost 2 bases, the J end lost 0 bases, and 7 bases lay between the germline ends. The CDR3 loop is CASSEHSLNTEAFF. The CDR3 region has the DNA TGTGCCAGCAGTGAACACAGCTTGAACACTGAAGCTTTCTTT.

V gene TRBV27 combines with J gene TRBJ1-1, with a weak D call TRBD1 (6 bases). The CDR3 is 13 residues long. Germline lookup yields CDR1 MNHEY and CDR2 SMNVEV (reference sequence). Trimming removed 6 bases from V and 5 bases from J, with 13 bases in between. This CDR3 is CASSRDIRTEAFF. The CDR3 coding sequence is TGTGCCAGCAGCCGGGACATTAGGACTGAAGCTTTCTTT.

This CDR3 is CAWSRPTGVNYGYTF. The CDR3, as DNA: TGTGCCTGGAGTCGCCCGACAGGGGTTAACTATGGCTACACCTTC. V usage is TRBV30 and J usage is TRBJ1-2; the match to TRBD1 covers 8 bases. The length of the CDR3 is 15 residues. After removal of 2 bases from V and 1 base from J, the junction contained 6 bases not matched to a gene. Germline CDR1 reads GTSNPN; CDR2 reads SVGIG (reference sequence).

The gene calls are TRBV28 and TRBJ1-4; D is ambiguous. The CDR3 contains 12 residues. V gave up 3 bases and J gave up 14 bases, with 13 bases separating them. Germline V CDR1 and CDR2: MDHEN, SYDVKM. CDR3 sequence: CASSFYVGRLFF. The CDR3 DNA is TGTGCCAGCAGTTTCTACGTCGGGAGGCTGTTTTTT.

V usage is TRBV5-1 and J usage is TRBJ2-2; 9 bases match TRBD1. The CDR3 is made up of 15 amino acids. V lost 3 bases, J lost 7 bases, and 7 bases stayed unmatched. Per germline, CDR1 SGHRS and CDR2 YFSETQ. This CDR3 is CASSSGTGNVGELFF. CDR3 bases: TGCGCCAGCAGCTCCGGGACAGGGAATGTCGGGGAGCTGTTTTTT.

The chain employs TRBV29-1 and TRBJ1-2, with a weak D call TRBD1 (5 bases). The V gene lost 1 base and the J gene lost 1 base, with 16 bases spanning the gap. The V gene's germline CDR1 is SQVTM and CDR2 ANQGSEA. CDR3 length: 16 amino acids. The CDR3: CSVEVGGRTGNYGYTF. In DNA, the CDR3 is TGCAGCGTTGAAGTTGGGGGGAGGACCGGTAACTATGGCTACACCTTC.

The chain joins TRBV27 to TRBJ2-2; 11 nucleotides line up with TRBD1. This CDR3 comprises 15 residues. V lost 3 bases and J lost 7; bases outside the gene matches: 4. The germline V gene encodes CDR1 MNHEY and CDR2 SMNVEV (reference sequence). As DNA, the CDR3 is TGTGCCAGCAGTTTGGACAGGGGGCTAGGCGGGGAGCTGTTTTTT. Translation gives CASSLDRGLGGELFF.

The rearrangement links TRBV13 to TRBJ1-4; no reliable D call. With 2 bases removed from V and 6 bases from J, the gap between germline ends came to 4 bases. The CDR3 has 12 amino acids. The V gene's germline CDR1 is PRHDT and CDR2 FYEKMQ (reference sequence). CDR3 loop: CASSLLHEKLFF. The CDR3 DNA reads TGTGCCAGCAGCTTACTTCATGAAAAACTGTTTTTT.

V usage is TRBV11-3 and J usage is TRBJ1-3; the match to TRBD1 covers 8 bases. The CDR3 spans 17 residues. Per the germline V gene, CDR1 is SGHNT and CDR2 is YENEEA. J gave up 3 bases and V 4 bases, and 11 bases lay outside the gene matches. The CDR3 region is CASSSEWDRLGGNTIYF. CDR3 DNA sequence: TGTGCCAGCAGCTCCGAATGGGACAGGCTCGGTGGAAACACCATATATTTT.

This clone was observed once. This chain uses TRBV7-8 with TRBJ2-3; TRBD1 agrees at 8 bases. Germline lookup yields CDR1 SGHVS and CDR2 FQNEAQ. V was pared by 0 bases and J by 2 bases, with 13 bases of the junction left unmatched. The CDR3 is made up of 19 amino acids. The CDR3: CASSLAGGGTGGSTDTQYF. The CDR3 nucleotides are TGTGCCAGCAGCTTAGCGGGCGGAGGCACAGGGGGGTCCACAGATACGCAGTATTTT.

On this clone itself: Relative to the germline gene, one junction end is altered; a read error may explain this. The V gene is TRBV28, the J gene TRBJ1-2, with D maybe TRBD1 (5 bases). There are 14 residues in the CDR3. Germline V CDR1 and CDR2: MDHEN, SYDVKM. The CDR3 region has the DNA TGTGCCAGCAGCTTATTAGGGGTTAACTATGGCTACACCTTC. Protein sequence: CASSLLGVNYGYTF.

The rearrangement uses TRBV6-4 and TRBJ1-1, with D tentatively TRBD1 (6 bases). V gave up 6 bases and J gave up 0 bases, with 11 bases separating them. Germline CDR1 is MRHNA and CDR2 is SNTAGT. The CDR3 consists of 14 residues. In DNA, the CDR3 is TGTGCCAGCAGACCAGGGGCCTTGAACACTGAAGCTTTCTTT. Encoded protein: CASRPGALNTEAFF.

The rearrangement uses TRBV29-1 and TRBJ2-7; D may be TRBD2 (5 bases). Trimming stripped 6 bases from V and 4 bases from J, with 13 bases between. CDR1 is SQVTM, CDR2 ANQGSEA, per germline. The CDR3 runs to 12 residues. CDR3 coding DNA: TGCAGCGTCCTGGAGGCGGATTACGAGCAGTACTTC. It yields the protein CSVLEADYEQYF.

The gene calls are TRBV4-1 and TRBJ1-1; TRBD1 might be the D (6 bases). The V gene's germline CDR1 is MGHRA and CDR2 YSYEKL. The V gene lost 3 bases and the J gene lost 2 bases, with 19 bases spanning the gap. The CDR3 extends over 17 amino acids. The CDR3 protein is CASSQVGGRQSNTEAFF. DNA for the CDR3: TGCGCCAGCAGCCAGGTTGGGGGCAGGCAATCCAACACTGAAGCTTTCTTT.

This chain uses TRBV19 with TRBJ1-6, with 7 positions matching TRBD1. In germline, CDR1 is LNHDA, CDR2 SQIVND (reference sequence). This CDR3 has 16 residues. Trimming took 5 bases from V and 5 from J; bases not matched to a gene: 9. DNA for the CDR3: TGTGCCAGTAGTTCCGCTATGGGACAGAATAATTCACCCCTCCACTTT. Amino acids: CASSSAMGQNNSPLHF.

The chain carries TRBV21-1 and TRBJ1-5; the table's TRBD1 call for D was not verified on the DNA. TRBV21-1 is reported as a pseudogene. This CDR3 comprises 17 residues. The CDR3 region has the DNA TGTGCCAGCAGCAGTTTACAGGTTACCAATAGCAATCAGCCCCAGCATTTT. This sequence encodes CASSSLQVTNSNQPQHF.

CDR3 amino acids: CAIRGPMNTEAFF. The CDR3 DNA reads as TGTGCCATCAGGGGCCCAATGAACACTGAAGCTTTCTTT. The genes are TRBV10-3 and TRBJ1-1; no clear D. CDR1 ENHRY and CDR2 SYGVKD come from the germline V gene. The CDR3 contains 13 residues. V dropped 6 bases and J dropped 0 bases, with 8 bases sitting between them.

The gene calls are TRBV13 and TRBJ1-6; the D is unclear. The ends were cut back, 5 bases at V and 3 bases at J, with 8 bases in the middle. Germline CDR1 and CDR2: PRHDT and FYEKMQ (reference sequence). The CDR3 runs to 14 residues. CDR3: CASSGYSYNSPLHF. The CDR3, as DNA: TGTGCCAGCAGCGGCTACAGCTATAATTCACCCCTCCACTTT. Variable domain in full (rest from reference TRBV13 and TRBJ1-6): AAGVIQSPRHLIKEKRETATLKCYPIPRHDTVYWYQQGPGQDPQFLISFYEKMQSDKGSIPDRFSAQQFSDYHSELNMSSLELGDSALYFCASSGYSYNSPLHFGNGTRLTVT.

This sequence joins TRBV10-3 and TRBJ1-1; unclear D gene. CDR1 ENHRY and CDR2 SYGVKD come from the germline V gene. The CDR3 is 11 residues long. V was clipped by 5 bases and J by 6 bases, with 7 bases between them. DNA for the CDR3: TGTGCCATCAGTCCGGGGTCTGAAGCTTTCTTT. This codes for CAISPGSEAFF.

Only one count was recorded for this clone. This rearrangement joins TRBV13 to TRBJ2-1, with 14 nucleotides matching TRBD2. The junction had 3 bases not matched to a gene; V was cut back by 4 bases and J by 1 base. This CDR3 spans 17 amino acids. The germline gives CDR1 PRHDT, CDR2 FYEKMQ (reference sequence). The CDR3 here is CASSSRLAGGSYNEQFF. Written as DNA, the CDR3 is TGTGCCAGCAGCTCCCGACTAGCGGGAGGGTCCTACAATGAGCAGTTCTTC.

The CDR3 DNA sequence: TGTGCCAGCAGCTTGTGGGGAAAATCCATAGTCCTAGCGGGAGGAGAGACCCAGTACTTC. This gives the protein CASSLWGKSIVLAGGETQYF. The V and J genes are TRBV5-4 and TRBJ2-5; 11 nucleotides agree with TRBD2. Germline CDR1 reads SGHNT; CDR2 reads YYREEE (reference sequence). V lost 1 base, J lost 4 bases, and 18 bases stayed unmatched. The CDR3 consists of 20 residues.

This chain links TRBV4-1 with TRBJ2-7; no clear D. The length of the CDR3 is 13 residues. Germline CDR1 reads MGHRA; CDR2 reads YSYEKL. The germline V and J ends were trimmed by 6 bases and 5 bases, with 14 bases remaining between them. The CDR3 protein is CASSYSLLDEQYF. The CDR3 coding sequence is TGCGCCAGCAGTTACAGTCTCCTGGACGAGCAGTACTTC.

This clone is a singleton in its sample. This sequence joins TRBV6-1 and TRBJ2-5, with 9 bases fitting TRBD1. The CDR3 has 15 amino acids. V gave up 2 bases and J gave up 4 bases; unmatched junction bases: 5. The germline gives CDR1 MNHNS, CDR2 SASEGT. The chain's CDR3 is CASSEQTGGVETQYF. The DNA for the CDR3 is TGTGCCAGCAGTGAACAAACAGGGGGCGTAGAGACCCAGTACTTC.

The chain combines TRBV6-1 with TRBJ1-2; 7 nucleotides align to TRBD1. Germline loops: CDR1 MNHNS, CDR2 SASEGT. Germline trimming cut 4 bases from V and 2 bases from J; bases unmatched to any gene: 7. The CDR3 extends over 15 amino acids. CDR3 nucleotide sequence: TGTGCCAGCAGTGGGGTGGGCAGGGGGAACTATGGCTACACCTTC. It codes for CASSGVGRGNYGYTF.

The chain links TRBV25-1 to TRBJ2-2; TRBD2 aligns across 7 bases. This CDR3 contains 15 residues. Germline V lookup: CDR1 MGHDK, CDR2 SYGVNS. V shed 8 bases and J 2 bases; nucleotides not matched to a gene: 8. The CDR3 here is CASRGEGGNTGELFF. As DNA, the CDR3 is TGTGCCAGCCGCGGGGAGGGAGGCAACACCGGGGAGCTGTTTTTT.